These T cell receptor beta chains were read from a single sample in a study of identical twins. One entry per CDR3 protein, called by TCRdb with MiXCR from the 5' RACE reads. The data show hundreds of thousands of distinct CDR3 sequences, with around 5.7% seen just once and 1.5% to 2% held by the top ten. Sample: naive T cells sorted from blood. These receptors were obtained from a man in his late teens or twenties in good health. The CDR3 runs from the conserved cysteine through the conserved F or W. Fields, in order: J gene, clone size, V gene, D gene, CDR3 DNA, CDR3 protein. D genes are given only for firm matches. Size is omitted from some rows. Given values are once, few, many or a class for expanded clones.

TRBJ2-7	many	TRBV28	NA	TGTGCCAGCCGGACTACCTCCTACGAGCAGTACTTC	CASRTTSYEQYF
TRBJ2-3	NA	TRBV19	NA	TGTGCCAGTAGTATTCCGAGGCAGGACAGCACAGATACGCAGTATTTT	CASSIPRQDSTDTQYF
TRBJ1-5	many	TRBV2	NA	TGTGCCAGCAATCAGAGGGGGTTATATCAGCCCCAGCATTTT	CASNQRGLYQPQHF
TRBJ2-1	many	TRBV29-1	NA	TGCAGCGTTGACTCCGGATTTAACAATGAGCAGTTCTTC	CSVDSGFNNEQFF
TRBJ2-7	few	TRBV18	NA	TGTGCCAGCTCACCACTGTCGTCTAGCGCTCTCGGCGAGCAGTACTTC	CASSPLSSSALGEQYF
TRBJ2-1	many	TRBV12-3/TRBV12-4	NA	TGTGCCAGCAAGGAGTATGAGCAGTTCTTC	CASKEYEQFF
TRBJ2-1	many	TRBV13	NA	TGTGCCAGCTCCTTGGGGGAGAATGAGCAGTTCTTC	CASSLGENEQFF
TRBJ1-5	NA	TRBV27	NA	TGTGCCAGCAGTTTAGCCAGGAACAAGCCCCAGCATTTT	CASSLARNKPQHF
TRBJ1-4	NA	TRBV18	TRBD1	TGTGCCAGCCGGGGACAGTCTAATGAAAAACTGTTTTTT	CASRGQSNEKLFF
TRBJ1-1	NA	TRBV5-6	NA	TGTGCCAGCAGCTTGGCGGGAGTACTCCTCACTGAAGCTTTCTTT	CASSLAGVLLTEAFF
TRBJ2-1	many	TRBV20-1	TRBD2	TGCAGTGCTGGAGGAGGGACTAACAATGAGCAGTTCTTC	CSAGGGTNNEQFF
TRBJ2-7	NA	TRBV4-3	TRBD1	TGCGCCAGCAGCCAGGCCCGGGACAGGGTGCACGAGCAGTACTTC	CASSQARDRVHEQYF
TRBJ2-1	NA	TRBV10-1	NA	TGCGCCAGCAGTGACCACAGGCTTGACAATGAGCAGTTCTTC	CASSDHRLDNEQFF
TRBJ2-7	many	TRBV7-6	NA	TGTGCCAGCAGCTTAAAAGGGGGGACAGCCTCCTACGAGCAGTACTTC	CASSLKGGTASYEQYF
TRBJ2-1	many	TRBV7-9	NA	TGTGCCAGCAGCTTTGAAGGTGAGGATGAGCAGTTCTTC	CASSFEGEDEQFF